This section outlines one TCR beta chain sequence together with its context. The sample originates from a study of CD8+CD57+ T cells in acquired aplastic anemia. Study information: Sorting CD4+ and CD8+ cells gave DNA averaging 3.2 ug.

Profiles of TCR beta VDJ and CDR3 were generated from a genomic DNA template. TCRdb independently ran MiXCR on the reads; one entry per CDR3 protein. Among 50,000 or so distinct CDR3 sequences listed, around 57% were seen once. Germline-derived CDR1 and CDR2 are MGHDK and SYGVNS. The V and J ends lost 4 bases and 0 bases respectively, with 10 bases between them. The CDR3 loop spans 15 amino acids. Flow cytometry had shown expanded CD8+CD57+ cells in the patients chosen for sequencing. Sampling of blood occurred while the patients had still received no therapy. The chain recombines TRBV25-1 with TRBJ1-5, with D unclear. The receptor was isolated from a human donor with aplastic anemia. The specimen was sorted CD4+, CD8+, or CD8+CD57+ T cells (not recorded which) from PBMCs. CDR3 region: CASSGEGTSNQPQHF. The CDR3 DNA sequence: TGTGCCAGCAGTGGGGAGGGCACTAGCAATCAGCCCCAGCATTTT.